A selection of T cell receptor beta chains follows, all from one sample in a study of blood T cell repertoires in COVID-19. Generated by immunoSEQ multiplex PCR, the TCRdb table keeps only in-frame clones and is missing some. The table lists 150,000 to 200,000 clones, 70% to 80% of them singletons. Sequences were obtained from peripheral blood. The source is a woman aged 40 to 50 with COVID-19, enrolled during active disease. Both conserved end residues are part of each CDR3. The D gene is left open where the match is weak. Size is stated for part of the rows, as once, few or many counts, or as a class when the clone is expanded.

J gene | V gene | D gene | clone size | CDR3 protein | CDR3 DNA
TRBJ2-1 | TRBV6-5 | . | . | CASRDTYNEQFF | TGTGCCAGCAGGGACACGTACAATGAGCAGTTCTTC
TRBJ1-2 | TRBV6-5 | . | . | CASTSASEGYTF | TGTGCCAGCACATCGGCCAGCGAGGGCTACACCTTC
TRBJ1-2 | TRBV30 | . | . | CAWTLLQVADGYTF | TGTGCCTGGACCCTGCTACAAGTTGCGGATGGCTACACCTTC
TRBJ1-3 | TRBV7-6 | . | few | CASSSQQGQGNTIYF | TGTGCCAGCAGCTCACAACAGGGTCAGGGAAACACCATATATTTT
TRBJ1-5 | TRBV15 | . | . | CATSRDIQPQHF | TGTGCCACCAGCAGAGATATTCAGCCCCAGCATTTT
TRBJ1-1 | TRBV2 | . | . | CASSEVRGTEAFF | TGTGCCAGCAGTGAGGTAAGGGGCACTGAAGCTTTCTTT
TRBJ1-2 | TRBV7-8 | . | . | CASSFRGNYGYTF | TGTGCCAGCAGCTTTAGGGGTAACTATGGCTACACCTTC
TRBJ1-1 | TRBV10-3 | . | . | CAARGGVIDTEAFF | TGTGCCGCGAGGGGCGGGGTTATAGACACTGAAGCTTTCTTT
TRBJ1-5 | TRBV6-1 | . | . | CASSEYGVIGQPQHF | TGTGCCAGCAGTGAATACGGGGTGATAGGCCAGCCCCAGCATTTT
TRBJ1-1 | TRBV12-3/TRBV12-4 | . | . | CASTPSFNTEAFF | TGTGCCAGCACCCCTTCCTTTAACACTGAAGCTTTCTTT
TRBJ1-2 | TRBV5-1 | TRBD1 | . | CASSLGGAGPYGYTF | TGCGCCAGCAGCTTAGGGGGCGCGGGACCCTATGGCTACACCTTC
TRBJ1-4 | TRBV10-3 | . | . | CAISENTGGELFF | TGTGCCATCAGTGAGAATACGGGAGGGGAACTGTTTTTT
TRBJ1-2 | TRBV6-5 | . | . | CASSKQGYGYTF | TGTGCCAGCAGCAAACAGGGTTATGGCTACACCTTC
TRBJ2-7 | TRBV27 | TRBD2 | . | CASTPSGTSPYEQYF | TGTGCCAGCACACCTTCCGGGACTAGCCCATACGAGCAGTACTTC
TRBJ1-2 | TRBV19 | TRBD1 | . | CASSIDLSSQGSGYTF | TGTGCCAGTAGTATAGATCTATCCTCACAGGGGTCTGGCTACACCTTC
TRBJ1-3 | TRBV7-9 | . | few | CASSLDTGNTIYF | TGTGCCAGCAGCTTGGACACCGGAAACACCATATATTTT
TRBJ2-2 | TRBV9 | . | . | CASSVRTGPNTGELFF | TGTGCCAGCAGCGTCAGGACTGGGCCGAACACCGGGGAGCTGTTTTTT
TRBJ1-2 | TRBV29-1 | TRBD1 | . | CSVETGGLYGYTF | TGCAGCGTCGAAACAGGGGGCCTCTATGGCTACACCTTC
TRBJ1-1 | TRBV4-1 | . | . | CASSLMGTEAFF | TGCGCCAGCAGCCTCATGGGCACAGAAGCTTTCTTT
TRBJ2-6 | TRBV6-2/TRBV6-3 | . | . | CASSFRSSGANVLTF | TGTGCCAGCAGTTTCCGGAGCTCTGGGGCCAACGTCCTGACTTTC
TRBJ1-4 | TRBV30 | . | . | CAWSKGAGEKLFF | TGTGCCTGGAGTAAAGGGGCAGGTGAAAAACTGTTTTTT
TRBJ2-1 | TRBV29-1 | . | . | CSVEGETDSYNEQFF | TGCAGCGTTGAAGGGGAGACTGACTCCTACAATGAGCAGTTCTTC